This T cell receptor beta chain appears in the sequencing data of a study of cytomegalovirus exposure and HLA in healthy donors. The germline gives CDR1 SGHTA, CDR2 FQGNSA. This CDR3 is built from 15 residues. Trimming shortened V by 0 bases and J by 0 bases, and 6 bases separated the two germline ends. Study-wide points: Immune exposure was documented only through CMV serostatus.

Amplification used 60 Vbeta primers and 13 Jbeta primers. Per the study methods: Roughly 11 million of the approximately 80 million unique TCR beta chains counted in a later analysis were shared. Using immunoSEQ multiplex PCR, the repertoire was profiled, and TCRdb retains in-frame clones only, with some absent. That table supplies the V and J calls and clone size; D and trimming were determined from the DNA. There are 85,000 to 100,000 clones in the sample; about 75% occur only once, and about 5% lies in the top ten. Concerning this clone: Its antigen remains unknown.

Sequenced material: PBMCs. The chain employs TRBV7-2 and TRBJ2-1; a weak D match, TRBD2 (5 bases). This TCR came from a woman aged 40 to 50 in good health and CMV-seronegative. CDR3 amino acids: CASSLAGSSYNEQFF. The CDR3 DNA reads as TGTGCCAGCAGCTTAGCAGGGAGCTCCTACAATGAGCAGTTCTTC.